The 16 T cell receptor beta chains below all came from one sample that was sequenced in a study of a mutant IDH1 vaccine in newly diagnosed glioma. Generated by immunoSEQ multiplex PCR, the TCRdb table keeps only in-frame clones and is missing some. The sample includes 65,000 to 70,000 clones, around 85% seen only once; the top ten take around 2.9%. Time point described: baseline, week 1 (first vaccination visit). Treatment meaning: pre-vaccination baseline after standard-of-care therapy. The sample here was PBMCs, taken from a glioma patient treated with radiotherapy, temozolomide or both. The receptors here all came from a man aged 30 to 39 with glioma.

Worth noting for this clone: This specimen includes other DNA sequences encoding the same CDR3. V gene TRBV28 combines with J gene TRBJ1-5; no definite D call. From germline, CDR1 is MDHEN and CDR2 SYDVKM. V lost 4 bases to trimming and J lost 0 bases, with 1 base between them. The CDR3 is made up of 12 amino acids. This CDR3 is CASSYSNQPQHF. CDR3 sequence (DNA): TGTGCCAGCAGTTATAGCAATCAGCCCCAGCATTTT.

The rearrangement joins TRBV2 to TRBJ2-7; perhaps TRBD2 as D (5 bases). Germline CDR1 is SNHLY and CDR2 is FYNNEI. The CDR3 is made up of 15 amino acids. Trimming removed 5 bases at V and 3 bases at J, with 17 bases between. CDR3 DNA: TGTGCCAGCAGTAACCCCGGAGGAAGGAGCTACGAGCAGTACTTC. Its translation is CASSNPGGRSYEQYF.

This chain joins TRBV6-1 and TRBJ1-5; the match to TRBD1 covers 7 bases. The CDR3 covers 16 residues. J gave up 0 bases and V 4 bases, and 6 bases lay outside the gene matches. The germline V gene encodes CDR1 MNHNS and CDR2 SASEGT. The CDR3 region has the DNA TGTGCCAGCAGTGCCAGACAGGGAAATAGCAATCAGCCCCAGCATTTT. It translates to CASSARQGNSNQPQHF.

The rearrangement uses TRBV7-9 and TRBJ2-7; D possibly matches TRBD1 or TRBD2 (7 bases each). This CDR3 has 14 amino acids. CDR1 and CDR2 (germline): SEHNR, FQNEAQ (reference sequence). Between the trimmed V and J ends, which lost 5 bases and 10 bases, there was a span of 21 bases. CDR3 region: CASSMGGGPPLQYF. CDR3 sequence (DNA): TGTGCCAGCAGCATGGGAGGGGGCCCGCCACTACAGTACTTC.

The CDR3 here is CASSMGQSGTGELFF. The CDR3 bases are TGCGCCAGCAGCATGGGACAGTCGGGCACCGGGGAGCTGTTTTTT. V and J are TRBV5-1 and TRBJ2-2; 7 nucleotides align to TRBD1. Germline V gives CDR1 SGHRS, CDR2 YFSETQ. The CDR3 has 15 residues. The J segment lost 4 bases and the V segment lost 4 bases, leaving 7 bases of the junction unmatched.

The V and J genes are TRBV2 and TRBJ2-7; 7 bases fit TRBD2. After removal of 7 bases from V and 6 bases from J, the junction contained 9 bases not matched to a gene. The CDR3 covers 13 residues. The germline gives CDR1 SNHLY, CDR2 FYNNEI. The CDR3 spells CASNRGGGIEQYF. CDR3 nucleotides: TGTGCCAGCAATCGGGGCGGGGGTATCGAGCAGTACTTC.

The chain carries TRBV7-9 and TRBJ2-1; 9 positions agree with TRBD1. J was trimmed by 4 bases and V by 4 bases; bases with no gene match: 5. In germline, CDR1 is SEHNR, CDR2 FQNEAQ (reference sequence). CDR3 length: 15 amino acids. The CDR3 region is CASSSGQGYYNEQFF. In DNA form, the CDR3 reads TGTGCCAGCAGCTCTGGACAGGGGTATTACAATGAGCAGTTCTTC.

The V call is TRBV10-1, the J call TRBJ1-3; possible D gene TRBD1, 5 bases. CDR3 size: 18 residues. Germline assignment: CDR1 WNHNN and CDR2 SYGVQD (reference sequence). The ends were cut back, 0 bases at V and 0 bases at J, with 15 bases in the middle. The CDR3 is CASSESFTRGSSGNTIYF. The CDR3 nucleotides are TGCGCCAGCAGTGAGTCGTTTACCCGGGGCAGCTCTGGAAACACCATATATTTT.

The chain combines TRBV10-3 with TRBJ2-1, with 10 bases that match TRBD1. Germline loops: CDR1 ENHRY, CDR2 SYGVKD. The CDR3 has 16 amino acids. V lost 11 bases to trimming and J lost 6 bases; unmatched junction nucleotides: 16. This CDR3 is CAASTPGTGEINEQFF. The CDR3 DNA reads as TGTGCCGCAAGTACTCCCGGGACAGGGGAGATCAATGAGCAGTTCTTC.

The V and J genes are TRBV5-6 and TRBJ2-5, with 8 bases aligning to TRBD1. The junction had 4 bases not matched to a gene; V was cut back by 0 bases and J by 3 bases. The germline V gene has CDR1 SGHDT and CDR2 YYEEEE. The CDR3 is 15 amino acids. CDR3 in amino acids: CASSLGWDRKETQYF. DNA for the CDR3: TGTGCCAGCAGCTTGGGGTGGGACAGGAAAGAGACCCAGTACTTC.

This chain joins TRBV28 and TRBJ1-5; the D gene is possibly TRBD1 (6 bases). Germline CDR1 is MDHEN and CDR2 is SYDVKM. CDR3 length: 15 residues. Trimming stripped 6 bases from V and 0 bases from J, with 12 bases between. The CDR3 DNA reads as TGTGCCAGCAGCCCGGACAGCTATAGCAATCAGCCCCAGCATTTT. It codes for CASSPDSYSNQPQHF.

The chain has TRBV6-6 and TRBJ1-5, with 10 bases identical to TRBD1. There are 16 residues in the CDR3. CDR1 is MNHNY, CDR2 SVGAGI, per germline (reference sequence). Unmatched junction bases numbered 6, after V lost 5 bases and J lost 2 bases. The CDR3 region is CASSRQGAGGNQPQHF. Here the CDR3 DNA reads TGTGCCAGCAGTCGACAGGGGGCTGGCGGCAATCAGCCCCAGCATTTT.

The chain employs TRBV5-4 and TRBJ1-1, with unresolved D. The CDR3 is 14 residues long. The germline CDR1 and CDR2 sequences are SGHNT and YYREEE (reference sequence). The V end was cut by 6 bases, the J end by 1 base, with 13 bases between. The CDR3, as DNA: TGTGCCAGCAACCCTCTGGGAGGGAACACTGAAGCTTTCTTT. This translates into CASNPLGGNTEAFF. The whole variable domain, filled in from reference TRBV5-4 and TRBJ1-1, reads ETGVTQSPTHLIKTRGQQVTLRCSSQSGHNTVSWYQQALGQGPQFIFQYYREEENGRGNFPPRFSGLQFPNYSSELNVNALELDDSALYLCASNPLGGNTEAFFGQGTRLTVV.

V is TRBV2 and J is TRBJ1-5; a possible D gene is TRBD1 (6 bases). V dropped 6 bases and J dropped 1 base, with 10 bases sitting between them. This CDR3 is built from 14 residues. The germline V gene encodes CDR1 SNHLY and CDR2 FYNNEI. The CDR3 protein is CASRPDSSNQPQHF. DNA for the CDR3: TGTGCCAGCAGACCGGACAGCAGCAATCAGCCCCAGCATTTT.

In its sample, this clone was seen a few times. The chain employs TRBV4-1 and TRBJ1-4; TRBD1 matches at 9 bases. Trimming removed 4 bases from V and 4 bases from J; junction bases left unmatched: 7. CDR1 and CDR2 from the germline V gene are MGHRA and YSYEKL. This CDR3 is built from 16 residues. The CDR3 region has the DNA TGCGCCAGCAGCCCTGGACAGGGGAAGAGTAATGAAAAACTGTTTTTT. Its translation is CASSPGQGKSNEKLFF.

This clone showed up just once. This chain joins TRBV20-1 and TRBJ2-3; 9 positions match TRBD2. V was pared by 5 bases and J by 10 bases, with 1 base of the junction left unmatched. Germline V gene sequence: CDR1 DFQATT, CDR2 SNEGSKA (reference sequence). The CDR3 contains 10 residues. CDR3 sequence reads: CSALAGAQYF. Here the CDR3 DNA reads TGCAGTGCTTTAGCGGGGGCGCAGTATTTT.